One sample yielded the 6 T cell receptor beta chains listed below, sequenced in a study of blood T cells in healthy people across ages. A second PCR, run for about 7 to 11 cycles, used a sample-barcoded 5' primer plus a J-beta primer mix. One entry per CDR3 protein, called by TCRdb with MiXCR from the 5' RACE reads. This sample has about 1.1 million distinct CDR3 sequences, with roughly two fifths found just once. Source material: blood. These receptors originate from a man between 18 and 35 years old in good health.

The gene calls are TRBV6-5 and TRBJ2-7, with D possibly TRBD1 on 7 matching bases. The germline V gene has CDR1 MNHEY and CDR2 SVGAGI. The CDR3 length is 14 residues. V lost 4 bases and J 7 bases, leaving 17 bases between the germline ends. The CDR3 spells CASSSGDRYNEQYF. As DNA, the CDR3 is TGTGCCAGCAGTTCGGGGGACAGATACAATGAGCAGTACTTC.

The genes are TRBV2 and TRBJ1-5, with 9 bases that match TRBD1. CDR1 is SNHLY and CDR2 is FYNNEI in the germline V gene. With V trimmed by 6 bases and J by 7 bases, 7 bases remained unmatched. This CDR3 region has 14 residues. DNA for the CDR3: TGTGCCAGCAGCAGGACAGGGGCCGGGCAGCCCCAGCATTTT. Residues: CASSRTGAGQPQHF. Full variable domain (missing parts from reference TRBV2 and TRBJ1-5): EPEVTQTPSHQVTQMGQEVILRCVPISNHLYFYWYRQILGQKVEFLVSFYNNEISEKSEIFDDQFSVERPDGSNFTLKIRSTKLEDSAMYFCASSRTGAGQPQHFGDGTRLSIL.

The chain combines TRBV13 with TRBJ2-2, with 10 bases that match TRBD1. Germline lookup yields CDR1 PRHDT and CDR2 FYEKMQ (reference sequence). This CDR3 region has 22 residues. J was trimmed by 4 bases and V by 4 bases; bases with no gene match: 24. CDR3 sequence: CASSSALASASGQGGITGELFF. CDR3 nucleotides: TGTGCCAGCAGCTCAGCTTTAGCCTCAGCCTCAGGACAGGGGGGAATCACCGGGGAGCTGTTTTTT. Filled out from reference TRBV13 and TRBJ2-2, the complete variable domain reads AAGVIQSPRHLIKEKRETATLKCYPIPRHDTVYWYQQGPGQDPQFLISFYEKMQSDKGSIPDRFSAQQFSDYHSELNMSSLELGDSALYFCASSSALASASGQGGITGELFFGEGSRLTVL.

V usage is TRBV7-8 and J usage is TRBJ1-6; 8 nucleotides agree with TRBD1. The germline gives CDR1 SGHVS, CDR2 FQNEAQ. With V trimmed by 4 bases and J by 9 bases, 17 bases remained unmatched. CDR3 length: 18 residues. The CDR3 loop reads CASSSTRGGQEFFSPLHF. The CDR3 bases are TGTGCCAGCAGCTCGACCCGCGGGGGACAGGAGTTTTTTTCACCCCTCCACTTT.

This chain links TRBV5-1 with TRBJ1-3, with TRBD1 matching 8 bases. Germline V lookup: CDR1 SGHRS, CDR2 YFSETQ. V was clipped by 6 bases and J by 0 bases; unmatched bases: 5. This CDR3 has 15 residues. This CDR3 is CASMRDRSSGNTIYF. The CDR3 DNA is TGCGCCAGCATGCGGGACAGGAGCTCTGGAAACACCATATATTTT.

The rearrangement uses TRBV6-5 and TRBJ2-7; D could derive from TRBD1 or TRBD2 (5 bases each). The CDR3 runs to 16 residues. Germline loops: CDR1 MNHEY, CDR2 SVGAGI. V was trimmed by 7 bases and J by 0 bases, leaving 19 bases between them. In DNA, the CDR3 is TGTGCCAGCACACCGACCCGGGGCCGAAGCTCCTACGAGCAGTACTTC. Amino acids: CASTPTRGRSSYEQYF.